This TCR beta chain comes out of a study of blood T cell repertoires in COVID-19. Whole-study context: Researchers got acute and convalescent COVID-19 samples from the United States, Italy and Spain. The analysed material was cDNA or gDNA that came from T cells, B-cell-depleted T cells, or PBMCs.

Authors' methods: For nucleated cells, counts were estimated from reference gene primer amplification. Using immunoSEQ multiplex PCR, the repertoire was profiled, and TCRdb retains in-frame clones only, with some absent. Clone size and V and J calls were adopted from that table, with D and trimming inferred from the DNA. The sample has 200,000 to 250,000 clones; approximately 80% are singletons. The germline gives CDR1 MGHRA, CDR2 YSYEKL. The CDR3 has 14 amino acids. Trimming stripped 0 bases from V and 2 bases from J, with 8 bases between. Sequencing was performed on peripheral blood. This clonotype was sampled from a woman older than 75 with acute or convalescent COVID-19. The chain employs TRBV4-1 and TRBJ2-7, with D unresolved. CDR3 bases: TGCGCCAGCAGCCAAGACAGTTTCCCCTACGAGCAGTACTTC. Protein: CASSQDSFPYEQYF.